This is a list of T cell receptor beta chains from one sample in a study of cytomegalovirus exposure and HLA in healthy donors. Only in-frame clones appear in the TCRdb table, and some are missing; sequencing was by immunoSEQ multiplex PCR. The sample has just over 150,000 clones, about 85% seen once. The source material was PBMCs. These receptors all stem from a man aged 18 to 30 in good health and CMV-seropositive. The CDR3 runs from the conserved cysteine through the conserved F or W. A D gene is named only where the DNA matches it firmly. Size is omitted from some rows. Given values are once, few, many or a class for expanded clones.

>-|TRBV7-3|TRBJ2-5|-
CASSRGPQETQYF
TGTGCCAGCAGCCGGGGTCCTCAAGAGACCCAGTACTTC
>-|TRBV5-6|TRBJ1-5|TRBD1
CASSLTPGQGDNQPQHF
TGTGCCAGCAGCTTGACTCCGGGACAGGGGGACAATCAGCCCCAGCATTTT
>-|TRBV9|TRBJ2-2|-
CASSVAGTSNTGELFF
TGTGCCAGCAGCGTAGCGGGGACAAGTAACACCGGGGAGCTGTTTTTT
>few|TRBV28|TRBJ1-1|TRBD1
CASSMTTGMNTEAFF
TGTGCCAGCAGCATGACGACAGGGATGAACACTGAAGCTTTCTTT
>-|TRBV7-7|TRBJ1-1|TRBD1
CASSTDRDTEAFF
TGTGCCAGCAGCACTGACAGGGACACTGAAGCTTTCTTT
>-|TRBV25-1|TRBJ1-2|-
CASSERGGYTF
TGTGCCAGCAGTGAGCGGGGTGGCTACACCTTC
>once|TRBV27|TRBJ2-1|TRBD2
CASSLRSSGGAGEQFF
TGTGCCAGCAGTTTACGAAGTAGCGGGGGGGCCGGTGAGCAGTTCTTC
>-|TRBV15|TRBJ2-7|TRBD1
CATSRGRDRGHYEQYF
TGTGCCACCAGCAGGGGCAGGGACAGGGGACATTACGAGCAGTACTTC
>-|TRBV5-1|TRBJ2-7|TRBD1
CASSISGTGGYEQYF
TGCGCCAGCAGCATTAGCGGGACAGGGGGCTACGAGCAGTACTTC
>-|TRBV6-6|TRBJ1-3|-
CASSYTASSGNTIYF
TGTGCCAGCAGTTACACGGCGAGTAGCGGAAACACCATATATTTT
>-|TRBV15|TRBJ2-6|-
CATSRDRVTGANVLTF
TGTGCCACCAGCAGAGACAGGGTCACTGGGGCCAACGTCCTGACTTTC
>-|TRBV28|TRBJ1-1|-
CASSLGENTEAFF
TGTGCCAGCAGTTTGGGCGAGAACACTGAAGCTTTCTTT
>-|TRBV7-9|TRBJ2-1|-
CASSSNFIDEQFF
TGTGCCAGCAGCTCAAACTTCATCGATGAGCAGTTCTTC
>-|TRBV4-3|TRBJ1-1|TRBD1
CASSQERTGGITEAFF
TGCGCCAGCAGCCAAGAGAGAACAGGGGGCATCACTGAAGCTTTCTTT
>-|TRBV28|TRBJ1-1|-
CASRAGNAKGEAFF
TGTGCCAGCAGGGCAGGGAATGCTAAAGGTGAAGCTTTCTTT
>-|TRBV19|TRBJ2-1|-
CASSTRQGLYSYNEQFF
TGTGCCAGTAGTACCCGCCAGGGGTTATACTCCTACAATGAGCAGTTCTTC
>-|TRBV18|TRBJ2-1|TRBD2
CASSSLGGSSYNEQFF
TGTGCCAGCTCAAGCTTGGGGGGGAGCTCCTACAATGAGCAGTTCTTC
>-|TRBV6-5|TRBJ2-7|TRBD2
CASSTGGGKGYEQYF
TGTGCCAGCAGTACCGGGGGGGGGAAGGGCTACGAGCAGTACTTC
>-|TRBV7-9|TRBJ1-5|-
CASSLMGQQPQHF
TGTGCCAGCAGCTTAATGGGGCAGCAGCCCCAGCATTTT
>-|TRBV7-2|TRBJ2-5|TRBD2
CASSPVLAGETQYF
TGTGCCAGCAGCCCAGTTCTAGCGGGAGAGACCCAGTACTTC
>-|TRBV4-2|TRBJ2-4|TRBD1
CASSQERQGPIGRNSQYF
TGTGCCAGCAGCCAAGAGCGACAGGGACCGATCGGGCGGAACAGTCAGTACTTC
>-|TRBV7-9|TRBJ2-5|TRBD2
CASFGASGSLSPEETQYF
TGTGCCAGCTTCGGGGCTAGCGGGTCCCTCTCGCCCGAAGAGACCCAGTACTTC
>-|TRBV4-2|TRBJ2-2|-
CASSQDPGSGELFF
TGTGCCAGCAGCCAAGATCCGGGATCCGGGGAGCTGTTTTTT
>-|TRBV25-1|TRBJ2-7|-
CASSEYRQANHEQYF
TGTGCCAGCAGTGAATATAGACAGGCGAATCACGAGCAGTACTTC
>-|TRBV2|TRBJ1-3|TRBD1
CASREDRGPGNAIYF
TGTGCCAGCAGGGAAGACAGGGGGCCTGGAAACGCCATATATTTT
>-|TRBV19|TRBJ2-5|-
CASSIDPPQGKYQETQYF
TGTGCCAGTAGTATAGATCCTCCACAGGGAAAATACCAAGAGACCCAGTACTTC
>-|TRBV11-3|TRBJ1-3|-
CASSFVGTSAGNTIYF
TGTGCCAGCAGCTTTGTGGGGACATCGGCTGGAAACACCATATATTTT
>-|TRBV11-3|TRBJ1-1|TRBD1
CASSRRTGETEAFF
TGTGCCAGCAGCAGAAGGACAGGTGAGACTGAAGCTTTCTTT
>-|TRBV2|TRBJ2-2|TRBD2
CASRGIAGTGELFF
TGTGCCAGCCGGGGGATAGCGGGTACCGGGGAGCTGTTTTTT
>-|TRBV15|TRBJ1-5|TRBD1
CATSRDLSVDRAKKGSNQPQHF
TGTGCCACCAGCAGAGATCTTTCAGTGGACAGGGCAAAGAAGGGAAGCAATCAGCCCCAGCATTTT